Following are 17 T cell receptor beta chains from one sample sequenced in a study of blood T cell repertoires in COVID-19. Only in-frame clones appear in the TCRdb table, and some are missing; sequencing was by immunoSEQ multiplex PCR. The table records approximately 500,000 clones, 70% to 90% of them present only once. The material sequenced was peripheral blood. The receptors come from a woman in her forties or fifties with COVID-19, enrolled during active disease.

The chain combines TRBV9 with TRBJ2-7, with 8 bases lining up with TRBD2. Germline assignment: CDR1 SGDLS and CDR2 YYNGEE. The V gene end was trimmed by 3 bases and the J gene end by 7 bases; junction bases not matched to a gene: 9. The CDR3 runs to 14 residues. The CDR3 DNA sequence: TGTGCCAGCAGCGGCGGCCTCACGGGGGGGGAGCAGTACTTC. Protein sequence: CASSGGLTGGEQYF.

The chain couples TRBV3-1 (or the pseudogene TRBV3-2) to TRBJ1-4; D might be TRBD1 (5 bases). Looked up from germline, CDR1 is LGHDT and CDR2 is YNNKEL (reference sequence). The ends were cut back, 5 bases at V and 2 bases at J, with 9 bases in the middle. The CDR3 covers 14 residues. CDR3 protein: CASSEGATNEKLFF. The CDR3 DNA reads TGTGCCAGCAGCGAAGGGGCGACTAATGAAAAACTGTTTTTT.

The count of this clone is one. The CDR3 sequence: CASSLVQGATDTQYF. The CDR3 DNA reads as TGTGCCAGCAGCTTAGTACAGGGGGCCACAGATACGCAGTATTTT. The chain employs TRBV7-3 and TRBJ2-3; 9 positions match TRBD1. This CDR3 comprises 15 residues. Germline-derived CDR1 and CDR2 are SGHTA and FQGTGA. Trimming cost V 2 bases and J 2 bases; bases outside gene matches: 2.

The chain is built from TRBV18 and TRBJ2-2; tentatively, D is TRBD1 (6 bases). Between the trimmed V and J ends, which lost 0 bases and 5 bases, there was a span of 10 bases. The CDR3 is 15 amino acids. Germline V lookup: CDR1 KGHSH, CDR2 LQKENI. The DNA for the CDR3 is TGTGCCAGCTCACCACCTTCAGGGGTAACCGGGGAGCTGTTTTTT. This codes for CASSPPSGVTGELFF. Complete variable domain (other parts from reference TRBV18 and TRBJ2-2): NAGVMQNPRHLVRRRGQEARLRCSPMKGHSHVYWYRQLPEEGLKFMVYLQKENIIDESGMPKERFSAEFPKEGPSILRIQQVVRGDSAAYFCASSPPSGVTGELFFGEGSRLTVL.

This clone appeared once. The CDR3 sequence is CATSDFLSDTQYF. The CDR3 bases are TGTGCCACCAGTGATTTCCTCTCAGATACGCAGTATTTT. This sequence joins TRBV24-1 and TRBJ2-3; D unresolved. Germline CDR1 KGHDR, CDR2 SFDVKD. The CDR3 runs 13 residues. Trimming left V 1 base short and J 4 bases short, with 5 bases between.

The V call is TRBV6-2 or TRBV6-3, the J call TRBJ2-2; 11 bases are shared with TRBD2. V gave up 2 bases and J gave up 6 bases; unmatched junction bases: 8. Germline CDR1 reads MNHEY; CDR2 reads SVGEGT. The CDR3 is made up of 17 amino acids. The CDR3 DNA is TGTGCCAGCAGTTACCCCCTACTAGCGGGGGTCGCCGGGGAGCTGTTTTTT. Translated: CASSYPLLAGVAGELFF.

The rearrangement joins TRBV5-1 to TRBJ2-5; TRBD2 agrees at 8 bases. V was pared by 7 bases and J by 4 bases, with 9 bases of the junction left unmatched. Germline V gene sequence: CDR1 SGHRS, CDR2 YFSETQ. The CDR3 extends over 14 amino acids. The CDR3, as DNA: TGCGCCAGCCACGACGGCGGGGGGATAGAGACCCAGTACTTC. Translated, it gives CASHDGGGIETQYF.

This clone was seen once. J is TRBJ1-1 and V is TRBV29-1; the D gene is possibly TRBD1 (5 bases). Germline V gene lookup returns CDR1 SQVTM and CDR2 ANQGSEA. The length of the CDR3 is 12 residues. V shed 7 bases and J shed 5 bases, with 14 bases lying between them. CDR3 sequence (DNA): TGCAGCGAGAGGGGCGCGGGGACTGAAGCTTTCTTT. This sequence encodes CSERGAGTEAFF.

The rearrangement links TRBV7-6 to TRBJ1-5; no clear D. The CDR3 runs to 15 residues. The germline V gene has CDR1 SGHVS and CDR2 FNYEAQ. V lost 5 bases and J 3 bases, leaving 14 bases between the germline ends. The CDR3 protein is CASSLLSGLNQPQHF. The CDR3 DNA reads TGTGCCAGCAGCCTTCTCTCGGGTCTCAATCAGCCCCAGCATTTT.

V is TRBV25-1 and J is TRBJ2-6, with TRBD1 identical over 10 bases. The CDR3 extends over 16 amino acids. Germline trimming cut 2 bases from V and 7 bases from J; bases unmatched to any gene: 5. CDR1 MGHDK and CDR2 SYGVNS come from the germline V gene. The CDR3 coding sequence is TGTGCCAGCAGTGAACACGGGACAGGGGAAGCCAACGTCCTGACTTTC. Translation gives CASSEHGTGEANVLTF.

This chain connects TRBV6-5 to TRBJ1-2; D may be TRBD1 (5 bases). V was pared by 7 bases and J by 8 bases, with 14 bases between. In germline, CDR1 is MNHEY, CDR2 SVGAGI. This CDR3 is built from 12 residues. In DNA form, the CDR3 reads TGTGCCAGCACCAGGACTGGGGGGGGCTACACCTTC. This codes for CASTRTGGGYTF.

With respect to this clone: The same CDR3 is also encoded by other DNA sequences in this sample. The CDR3 protein is CASSLTGANYGYTF. CDR3 coding DNA: TGTGCCAGCAGTCTGACGGGAGCTAACTATGGCTACACCTTC. The chain couples TRBV2 to TRBJ1-2; D ambiguous. With 5 bases removed from V and 0 bases from J, the gap between germline ends came to 10 bases. The CDR3 runs 14 residues. Germline V gives CDR1 SNHLY, CDR2 FYNNEI.

The chain combines TRBV5-1 with TRBJ1-2; maybe TRBD1 (6 bases). CDR3 size: 13 residues. Germline V lookup: CDR1 SGHRS, CDR2 YFSETQ. The V end was cut by 5 bases, the J end by 0 bases, with 8 bases between. CDR3 DNA sequence: TGCGCCAGCAGGGCAGGGGCTAACTATGGCTACACCTTC. The encoded protein is CASRAGANYGYTF.

This chain connects TRBV7-9 to TRBJ2-1; 11 nucleotides agree with TRBD2. This CDR3 spans 17 amino acids. J was trimmed by 7 bases and V by 7 bases; bases with no gene match: 15. CDR1 is SEHNR and CDR2 is FQNEAQ in the germline V gene (reference sequence). The CDR3 sequence is CASNLSGGARMRNEQFF. The DNA for the CDR3 is TGTGCCAGCAACCTTAGCGGGGGGGCCCGGATGAGAAATGAGCAGTTCTTC. Combining the CDR3 with reference TRBV7-9 and TRBJ2-1 gives the whole variable domain DTGVSQNPRHKITKRGQNVTFRCDPISEHNRLYWYRQTLGQGPEFLTYFQNEAQLEKSRLLSDRFSAERPKGSFSTLEIQRTEQGDSAMYLCASNLSGGARMRNEQFFGPGTRLTVL.

The chain employs TRBV5-6 and TRBJ1-1; D is unresolved. CDR3 size: 11 residues. V was trimmed by 2 bases and J by 6 bases, leaving 5 bases between them. Germline CDR1 and CDR2: SGHDT and YYEEEE. This CDR3 reads CASSFAAEAFF. The CDR3 coding sequence is TGTGCCAGCAGCTTTGCGGCTGAAGCTTTCTTT.

The V gene is TRBV19, the J gene TRBJ1-6, with TRBD1 matching 8 bases. This CDR3 has 14 amino acids. From germline, CDR1 is LNHDA and CDR2 SQIVND (reference sequence). The junction had 5 bases not matched to a gene; V was cut back by 5 bases and J by 8 bases. CDR3 sequence reads: CASSLRGLDSPLHF. The CDR3 DNA reads TGTGCCAGTAGTCTCAGGGGGCTTGATTCACCCCTCCACTTT.

As for this clone: Additional DNA sequences in this sample encode the identical CDR3. This chain uses TRBV30 with TRBJ2-7; no definite D call. The CDR3 is 12 amino acids. V gave up 5 bases and J gave up 0 bases, with 8 bases separating them. Germline assignment: CDR1 GTSNPN and CDR2 SVGIG (reference sequence). The CDR3 DNA sequence: TGTGCCTGGGGACGGAGCTCCTACGAGCAGTACTTC. This encodes CAWGRSSYEQYF.